One sample yielded the 15 T cell receptor beta chains listed below, sequenced in a study of cytomegalovirus exposure and HLA in healthy donors. With 60 Vbeta and 13 Jbeta primers, the PCR was carried out. TCRdb's table, derived via immunoSEQ multiplex PCR, lists solely in-frame clones and lacks some. The profile shows roughly 150,000 clones, approximately 80% of them singletons. The sequenced sample consisted of PBMCs. The receptor set was obtained from a man in his forties in good health and CMV-seronegative.

This clone was seen only a few times. The chain uses TRBV7-9 and TRBJ1-1; D possibly corresponds to TRBD1 (5 bases). Trimming stripped 5 bases from V and 1 base from J, with 14 bases between. Germline values: CDR1 SEHNR, CDR2 FQNEAQ (reference sequence). There are 15 residues in the CDR3. DNA of the CDR3: TGTGCCAGCAGCAATCAGGACATCCCGAACACTGAAGCTTTCTTT. Protein sequence: CASSNQDIPNTEAFF.

This clone was detected a few times. The CDR3 region is CASTPGGNYGYTF. The CDR3 bases are TGTGCCAGCACCCCAGGGGGCAACTATGGCTACACCTTC. The V and J genes are TRBV6-5 and TRBJ1-2; the match to TRBD1 covers 8 bases. The germline CDR1 and CDR2 sequences are MNHEY and SVGAGI. Trimming took 7 bases from V and 2 from J; bases not matched to a gene: 3. CDR3 length: 13 residues.

This clone was recorded a few times. The V and J genes are TRBV2 and TRBJ1-4; 8 bases agree with TRBD1. Germline assignment: CDR1 SNHLY and CDR2 FYNNEI. The CDR3 consists of 15 residues. J lost 7 bases, V lost 5 bases, and 9 bases had no gene match. The CDR3: CASSPQGVRGEKLFF. Here the CDR3 DNA reads TGTGCCAGCAGTCCACAGGGGGTCAGGGGTGAAAAACTGTTTTTT.

This chain uses TRBV28 with TRBJ2-7; unclear D gene. Germline loops: CDR1 MDHEN, CDR2 SYDVKM. The V and J ends lost 2 bases and 0 bases respectively, with 11 bases between them. The CDR3 length is 15 residues. CDR3 sequence (DNA): TGTGCCAGCAGTTTAAGATCGGTAAGCTCCTACGAGCAGTACTTC. Its translation: CASSLRSVSSYEQYF.

This chain links TRBV30 with TRBJ2-5; TRBD2 matches 7 bases. The CDR3 has 14 amino acids. In germline, CDR1 is GTSNPN, CDR2 SVGIG (reference sequence). J lost 7 bases, V lost 3 bases, and 11 bases had no gene match. The CDR3 sequence is CAWSEGGLGGTQYF. Written as DNA, the CDR3 is TGTGCCTGGAGCGAGGGAGGGTTAGGAGGGACCCAGTACTTC.

This rearrangement joins TRBV7-6 to TRBJ2-7; tentatively, D is TRBD1 (6 bases). This CDR3 spans 14 amino acids. Trimming pared 4 bases from V and 0 bases from J, leaving 10 bases between. CDR1 and CDR2 from the germline V gene are SGHVS and FNYEAQ. The CDR3 DNA sequence: TGTGCCAGCAGCTCCCGGGACAACTCCTACGAGCAGTACTTC. It codes for CASSSRDNSYEQYF.

The chain is built from TRBV7-3 and TRBJ1-1; TRBD1 might be the D (5 bases). Per the germline V gene, CDR1 is SGHTA and CDR2 is FQGTGA. The germline V and J ends were trimmed by 1 base and 4 bases, with 10 bases remaining between them. The CDR3 has 14 residues. The CDR3 region is CASSLSRAGTEAFF. The CDR3 DNA follows: TGTGCCAGCAGCTTAAGCAGGGCCGGCACTGAAGCTTTCTTT.

The chain carries TRBV11-2 and TRBJ2-7, with 10 nucleotides matching TRBD1. Germline-derived CDR1 and CDR2 are SGHAT and FQNNGV. This CDR3 has 17 residues. V dropped 2 bases and J dropped 1; count of bases not matched to a gene: 8. The DNA of the CDR3 is TGTGCCAGCAGCTTAAGCGGCGGGGGACAGGGGTCCTACGAGCAGTACTTC. Its protein product is CASSLSGGGQGSYEQYF.

The chain links TRBV29-1 to TRBJ1-2, with 10 nucleotides matching TRBD1. The length of the CDR3 is 15 residues. V lost 6 bases and J lost 4; bases outside the gene matches: 11. The germline V gene has CDR1 SQVTM and CDR2 ANQGSEA. The CDR3 nucleotides are TGCAGCGTCTTATCCGGGACAGGGGACGTCTATGGCTACACCTTC. Translating gives CSVLSGTGDVYGYTF. The variable domain in full, with the rest retrieved from reference TRBV29-1 and TRBJ1-2, is SAVISQKPSRDICQRGTSLTIQCQVDSQVTMMFWYRQQPGQSLTLIATANQGSEATYESGFVIDKFPISRPNLTFSTLTVSNMSPEDSSIYLCSVLSGTGDVYGYTFGSGTRLTVV.

This chain joins TRBV2 and TRBJ2-7; 10 bases map to TRBD1. This CDR3 has 15 residues. V shed 7 bases, J shed 3 bases, and the junction held 9 bases outside the gene matches. The germline gives CDR1 SNHLY, CDR2 FYNNEI. The DNA of the CDR3 is TGTGCCAGCAATCCAAGGGGGACAGGGGACTACGAGCAGTACTTC. Its translation is CASNPRGTGDYEQYF. The whole variable domain, remainder taken from reference TRBV2 and TRBJ2-7, is EPEVTQTPSHQVTQMGQEVILRCVPISNHLYFYWYRQILGQKVEFLVSFYNNEISEKSEIFDDQFSVERPDGSNFTLKIRSTKLEDSAMYFCASNPRGTGDYEQYFGPGTRLTVT.

The chain links TRBV5-1 to TRBJ2-7; TRBD1 matches at 8 bases. The CDR3 runs to 16 residues. Per the germline V gene, CDR1 is SGHRS and CDR2 is YFSETQ. V lost 5 bases, J lost 5 bases, and 15 bases stayed unmatched. The CDR3 protein is CASRTGPGTGFHEQYF. Written as DNA, the CDR3 is TGCGCCAGCAGGACGGGACCCGGGACAGGCTTTCACGAGCAGTACTTC.

The chain is built from TRBV4-3 and TRBJ1-2, with no clear D. Germline CDR1 reads LGHNA; CDR2 reads YSLEER. Trimming left V 0 bases short and J 7 bases short, with 12 bases between. The CDR3 runs to 14 residues. For the CDR3, the DNA is TGCGCCAGCAGCCAAGAGTACGTCACGAGTGGCTACACCTTC. As protein: CASSQEYVTSGYTF.

This clone appeared a few times. V is TRBV27 and J is TRBJ2-7, with a weak D call TRBD2 (5 bases). V was clipped by 3 bases and J by 2 bases, with 11 bases between them. Germline V lookup: CDR1 MNHEY, CDR2 SMNVEV (reference sequence). The CDR3 runs 14 residues. CDR3 in amino acids: CASSFSGMAYEQYF. The CDR3 coding sequence is TGTGCCAGCAGTTTTTCCGGGATGGCCTACGAGCAGTACTTC.

This sequence joins TRBV2 and TRBJ1-5, with D uncertain. The V and J ends lost 5 bases and 0 bases respectively, with 11 bases between them. Germline V gene sequence: CDR1 SNHLY, CDR2 FYNNEI. This CDR3 region has 15 residues. The CDR3 sequence: CASSRHSNSNQPQHF. The CDR3 bases are TGTGCCAGCAGTCGACACAGCAATAGCAATCAGCCCCAGCATTTT.

This sequence joins TRBV10-3 and TRBJ2-1, with TRBD1 matching 7 bases. J lost 4 bases, V lost 3 bases, and 6 bases had no gene match. The CDR3 is 15 residues long. Germline V gene sequence: CDR1 ENHRY, CDR2 SYGVKD. The CDR3 loop reads CAISDTGQSYNEQFF. The CDR3 nucleotides read TGTGCCATCAGTGATACGGGACAGAGTTACAATGAGCAGTTCTTC.